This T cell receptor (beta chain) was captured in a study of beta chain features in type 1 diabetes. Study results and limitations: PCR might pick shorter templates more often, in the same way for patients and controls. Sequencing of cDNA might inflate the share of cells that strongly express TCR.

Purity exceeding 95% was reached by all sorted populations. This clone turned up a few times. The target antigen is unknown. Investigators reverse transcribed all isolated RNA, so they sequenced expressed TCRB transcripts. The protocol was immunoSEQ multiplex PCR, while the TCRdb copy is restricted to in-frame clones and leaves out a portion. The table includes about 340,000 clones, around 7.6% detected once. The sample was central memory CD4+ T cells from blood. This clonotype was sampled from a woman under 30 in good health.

CDR3 sequence (DNA): TGTGCCAGCAGTCCAGGGGGCAGGCCGAAGGAGACCCAGTACTTC. It translates to CASSPGGRPKETQYF. The chain joins TRBV28 to TRBJ2-5, with 8 nucleotides matching TRBD1. The CDR3 has 15 amino acids. V was clipped by 5 bases and J by 5 bases; unmatched bases: 10. Germline-derived CDR1 and CDR2 are MDHEN and SYDVKM.